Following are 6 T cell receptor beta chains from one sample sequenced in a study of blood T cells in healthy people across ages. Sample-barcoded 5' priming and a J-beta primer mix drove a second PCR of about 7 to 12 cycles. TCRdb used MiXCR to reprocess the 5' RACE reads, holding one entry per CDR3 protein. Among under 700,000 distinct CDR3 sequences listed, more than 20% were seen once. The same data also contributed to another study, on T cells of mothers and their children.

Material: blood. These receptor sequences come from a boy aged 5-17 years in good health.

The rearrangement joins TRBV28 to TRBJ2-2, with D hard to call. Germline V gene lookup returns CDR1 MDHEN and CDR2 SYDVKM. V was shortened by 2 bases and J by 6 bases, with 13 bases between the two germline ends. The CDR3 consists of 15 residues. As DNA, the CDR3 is TGTGCCAGCAGTTTAGTCCTCGAGGTAGCCGGGGAGCTGTTTTTT. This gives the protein CASSLVLEVAGELFF. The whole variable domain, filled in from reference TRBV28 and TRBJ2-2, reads DVKVTQSSRYLVKRTGEKVFLECVQDMDHENMFWYRQDPGLGLRLIYFSYDVKMKEKGDIPEGYSVSREKKERFSLILESASTNQTSMYLCASSLVLEVAGELFFGEGSRLTVL.

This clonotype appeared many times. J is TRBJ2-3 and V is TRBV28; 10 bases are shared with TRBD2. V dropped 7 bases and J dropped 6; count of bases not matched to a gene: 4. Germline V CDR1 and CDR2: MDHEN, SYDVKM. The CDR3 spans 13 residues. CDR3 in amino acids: CASKAGGRDTQYF. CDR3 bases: TGTGCCAGCAAAGCGGGGGGGCGTGATACGCAGTATTTT. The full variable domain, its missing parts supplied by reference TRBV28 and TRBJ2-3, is DVKVTQSSRYLVKRTGEKVFLECVQDMDHENMFWYRQDPGLGLRLIYFSYDVKMKEKGDIPEGYSVSREKKERFSLILESASTNQTSMYLCASKAGGRDTQYFGPGTRLTVL.

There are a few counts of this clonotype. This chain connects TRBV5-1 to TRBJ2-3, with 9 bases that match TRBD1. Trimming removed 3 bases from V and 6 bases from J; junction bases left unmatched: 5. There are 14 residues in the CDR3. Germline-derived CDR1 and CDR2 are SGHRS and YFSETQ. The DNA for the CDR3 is TGCGCCAGCAGCTCATGGACAGGGGCTGATACGCAGTATTTT. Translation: CASSSWTGADTQYF.

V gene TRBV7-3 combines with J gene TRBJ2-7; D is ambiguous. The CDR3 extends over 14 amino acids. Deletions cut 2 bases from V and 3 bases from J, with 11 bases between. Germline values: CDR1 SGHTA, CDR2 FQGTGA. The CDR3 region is CASSLGSLIYEQYF. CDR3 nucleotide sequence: TGTGCCAGCAGCTTAGGCAGCCTCATCTACGAGCAGTACTTC.

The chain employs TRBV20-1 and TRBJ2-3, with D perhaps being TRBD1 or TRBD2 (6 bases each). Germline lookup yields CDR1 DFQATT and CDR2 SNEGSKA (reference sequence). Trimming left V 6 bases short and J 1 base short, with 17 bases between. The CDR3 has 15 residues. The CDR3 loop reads CSASFGGRGTDTQYF. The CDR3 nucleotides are TGCAGTGCCTCCTTTGGGGGGCGCGGCACAGATACGCAGTATTTT.

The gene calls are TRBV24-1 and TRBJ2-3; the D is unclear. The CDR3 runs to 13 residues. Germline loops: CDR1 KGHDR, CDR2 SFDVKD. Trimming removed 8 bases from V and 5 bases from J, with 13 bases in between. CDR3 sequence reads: CATTDGPRDTQYF. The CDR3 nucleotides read TGTGCCACCACAGACGGGCCTAGAGATACGCAGTATTTT.